Given below is one T cell receptor beta chain in context. Its antigen is still unknown. The V gene's germline CDR1 is ENHRY and CDR2 SYGVKD. The CDR3 runs 15 residues. V dropped 6 bases and J dropped 1 base, with 15 bases sitting between them. The sample is drawn from a study of cytomegalovirus exposure and HLA in healthy donors. Study-wide findings and caveats: Many donors carried some public TCRs, although rarity characterized most TCR sequences.

The assay was immunoSEQ multiplex PCR, and TCRdb's table has in-frame clones only and misses some. The top ten clones hold around 1.9% of a sample with over 120,000 clones, around 93% of them seen once. This TCR was recovered from a man aged 18 to 29 in good health and CMV-seropositive. Sequenced material: PBMCs. The gene calls are TRBV10-3 and TRBJ1-1; perhaps TRBD1 as D (5 bases). This CDR3 is CAISAGDLGNTEAFF. Written as DNA, the CDR3 is TGTGCCATCAGCGCGGGGGACCTTGGGAACACTGAAGCTTTCTTT.